One and the same sample provided the 10 T cell receptor beta chains below, sequenced in a study of blood T cell repertoires in COVID-19. TCRdb's table, derived via immunoSEQ multiplex PCR, lists solely in-frame clones and lacks some. The sample consists of about 110,000 clones, around four fifths of them appearing once. The sample consisted of peripheral blood. The receptors here all came from a woman in her 70s with acute or convalescent COVID-19.

The rearrangement joins TRBV19 to TRBJ2-2; the D gene is possibly TRBD2 (7 bases). Trimming cost V 3 bases and J 4 bases, with 12 bases left between them. Per germline, CDR1 LNHDA and CDR2 SQIVND (reference sequence). The CDR3 is made up of 15 amino acids. DNA of the CDR3: TGTGCCAGTAGTATGGGGGGGCCAAGCACCGGGGAGCTGTTTTTT. It yields the protein CASSMGGPSTGELFF. The full variable domain, in which reference TRBV19 and TRBJ2-2 provide the parts outside the CDR3, is DGGITQSPKYLFRKEGQNVTLSCEQNLNHDAMYWYRQDPGQGLRLIYYSQIVNDFQKGDIAEGYSVSREKKESFPLTVTSAQKNPTAFYLCASSMGGPSTGELFFGEGSRLTVL.

This chain links TRBV23-1 with TRBJ2-7; TRBD2 agrees at 7 bases. TRBV23-1 is labeled an ORF, and its function is uncertain. Unmatched junction bases numbered 10, after V lost 2 bases and J lost 3 bases. The CDR3 extends over 16 amino acids. CDR3 sequence: CASSQGKGWGGYEQYV. Here the CDR3 DNA reads TGCGCCAGCAGTCAAGGCAAAGGTTGGGGGGGCTACGAGCAGTACGTC.

The V and J genes are TRBV5-1 and TRBJ1-2; a weak D match, TRBD1 (6 bases). V was pared by 4 bases and J by 4 bases, with 23 bases between. CDR1 is SGHRS, CDR2 YFSETQ, per germline. The CDR3 contains 17 residues. CDR3 loop: CASSQTGGRGGGYGYTF. The CDR3 DNA reads TGCGCCAGCAGCCAGACTGGGGGGCGCGGGGGCGGCTATGGCTACACCTTC.

CDR3 region: CASRQGGFAGANVLTF. The CDR3 DNA reads as TGTGCCAGCAGGCAGGGTGGTTTTGCTGGGGCCAACGTCCTGACTTTC. The rearrangement links TRBV7-9 to TRBJ2-6, with D perhaps TRBD1 (5 bases). Trimming removed 6 bases at V and 2 bases at J, with 14 bases between. CDR3 length equals 16 residues. Germline CDR1 is SEHNR and CDR2 is FQNEAQ (reference sequence). The whole variable domain, remainder taken from reference TRBV7-9 and TRBJ2-6, is DTGVSQNPRHKITKRGQNVTFRCDPISEHNRLYWYRQTLGQGPEFLTYFQNEAQLEKSRLLSDRFSAERPKGSFSTLEIQRTEQGDSAMYLCASRQGGFAGANVLTFGAGSRLTVL.

CDR3 nucleotide sequence: TGCGCCAGCAGCACTAGCGGGAGTGAGCAGTTCTTC. Protein product: CASSTSGSEQFF. The rearrangement joins TRBV5-1 to TRBJ2-1, with 11 bases that match TRBD2. J lost 9 bases, V lost 4 bases, and 0 bases had no gene match. Germline V lookup: CDR1 SGHRS, CDR2 YFSETQ. This CDR3 is 12 amino acids long.

This chain connects TRBV3-1 (or the pseudogene TRBV3-2) to TRBJ2-5; TRBD1 matches 9 bases. The V and J ends lost 5 bases and 5 bases, in that order; junction bases with no gene match: 12. Germline loops: CDR1 LGHDT, CDR2 YNNKEL (reference sequence). The CDR3 is made up of 16 amino acids. CDR3 nucleotides: TGTGCCAGCAGCAAAAGGGGGGACAGGGTTCGGGAGACCCAGTACTTC. Translating gives CASSKRGDRVRETQYF.

The chain employs TRBV9 and TRBJ1-4; D is perhaps TRBD1 (6 bases). CDR1 and CDR2 from the germline V gene are SGDLS and YYNGEE. The CDR3 loop spans 14 amino acids. The V gene lost 4 bases and the J gene lost 5 bases, with 12 bases spanning the gap. CDR3 bases: TGTGCCAGCAGCCCGCAGGGGCTAAATGAAAAACTGTTTTTT. This translates into CASSPQGLNEKLFF. Full variable domain (outside the CDR3, taken from reference TRBV9 and TRBJ1-4): DSGVTQTPKHLITATGQRVTLRCSPRSGDLSVYWYQQSLDQGLQFLIQYYNGEERAKGNILERFSAQQFPDLHSELNLSSLELGDSALYFCASSPQGLNEKLFFGSGTQLSVL.

The J gene is TRBJ2-1, the V gene TRBV5-1, with D hard to call. Trimming stripped 4 bases from V and 9 bases from J, with 17 bases between. Germline CDR1 is SGHRS and CDR2 is YFSETQ. There are 14 residues in the CDR3. This chain's CDR3 is CASSVSPAGIEQFF. Written as DNA, the CDR3 is TGCGCCAGCAGCGTCAGTCCCGCAGGAATTGAGCAGTTCTTC.

This clone was seen once. The rearrangement links TRBV2 to TRBJ2-5, with a tentative D call TRBD1 (5 bases). CDR1 is SNHLY and CDR2 is FYNNEI in the germline V gene. The CDR3 loop spans 16 amino acids. The V and J ends lost 3 bases and 5 bases respectively, with 19 bases between them. The CDR3 sequence is CASSEDLLPGSETQYF. CDR3 DNA: TGTGCCAGCAGTGAGGACCTACTACCAGGGTCCGAGACCCAGTACTTC. Based on the CDR3 plus reference TRBV2 and TRBJ2-5, the full variable domain is EPEVTQTPSHQVTQMGQEVILRCVPISNHLYFYWYRQILGQKVEFLVSFYNNEISEKSEIFDDQFSVERPDGSNFTLKIRSTKLEDSAMYFCASSEDLLPGSETQYFGPGTRLLVL.

J is TRBJ2-5 and V is TRBV6-1; TRBD1 aligns across 7 bases. The ends lost 3 bases at V and 5 bases at J; junction bases unmatched: 21. Germline CDR1 reads MNHNS; CDR2 reads SASEGT. The length of the CDR3 is 19 residues. The CDR3 DNA is TGTGCCAGCAGTGACTTCCCTGGGCGGAGTAACAGGGGAAGGGAGACCCAGTACTTC. Protein product: CASSDFPGRSNRGRETQYF.